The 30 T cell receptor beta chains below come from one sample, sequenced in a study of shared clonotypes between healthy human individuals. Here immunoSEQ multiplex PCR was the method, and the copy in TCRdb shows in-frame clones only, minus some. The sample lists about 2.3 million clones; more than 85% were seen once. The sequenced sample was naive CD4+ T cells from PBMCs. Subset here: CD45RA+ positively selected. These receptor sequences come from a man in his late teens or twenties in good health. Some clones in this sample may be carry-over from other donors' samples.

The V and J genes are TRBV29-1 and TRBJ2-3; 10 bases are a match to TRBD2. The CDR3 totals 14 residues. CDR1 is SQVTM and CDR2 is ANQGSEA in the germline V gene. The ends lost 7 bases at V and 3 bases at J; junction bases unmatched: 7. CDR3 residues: CSGAGLAWTDTQYF. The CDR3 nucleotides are TGCAGCGGGGCGGGACTAGCGTGGACAGATACGCAGTATTTT.

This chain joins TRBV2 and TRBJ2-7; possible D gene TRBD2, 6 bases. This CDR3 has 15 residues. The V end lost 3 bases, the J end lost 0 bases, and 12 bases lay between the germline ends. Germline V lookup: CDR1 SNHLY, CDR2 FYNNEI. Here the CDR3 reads CASSEEGKSSYEQYF. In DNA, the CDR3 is TGTGCCAGCAGTGAGGAGGGGAAGAGCTCCTACGAGCAGTACTTC.

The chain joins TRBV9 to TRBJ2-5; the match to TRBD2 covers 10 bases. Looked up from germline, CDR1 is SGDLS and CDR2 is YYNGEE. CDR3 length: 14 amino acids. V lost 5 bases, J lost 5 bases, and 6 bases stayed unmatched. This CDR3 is CASSPSGSGETQYF. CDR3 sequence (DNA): TGTGCCAGCAGTCCTAGCGGGAGTGGGGAGACCCAGTACTTC.

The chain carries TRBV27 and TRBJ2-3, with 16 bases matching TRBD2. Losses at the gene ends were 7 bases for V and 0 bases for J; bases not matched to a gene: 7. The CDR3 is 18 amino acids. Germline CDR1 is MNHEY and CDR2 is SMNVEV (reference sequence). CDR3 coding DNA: TGTGCCAGCACCGCGGGACTAGCGGGAGGGCGTAGCACAGATACGCAGTATTTT. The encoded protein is CASTAGLAGGRSTDTQYF.

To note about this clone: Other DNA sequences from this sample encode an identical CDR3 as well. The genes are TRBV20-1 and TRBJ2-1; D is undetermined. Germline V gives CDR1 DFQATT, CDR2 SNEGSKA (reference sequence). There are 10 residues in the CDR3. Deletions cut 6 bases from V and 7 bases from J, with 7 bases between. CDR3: CSAVGNEQFF. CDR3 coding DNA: TGCAGTGCCGTGGGGAATGAGCAGTTCTTC.

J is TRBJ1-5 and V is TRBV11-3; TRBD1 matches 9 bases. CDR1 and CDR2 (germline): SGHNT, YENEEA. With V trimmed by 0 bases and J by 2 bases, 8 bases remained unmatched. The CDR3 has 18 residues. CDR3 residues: CASSLDIPQGACNQPQHF. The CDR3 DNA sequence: TGTGCCAGCAGCTTAGATATACCACAGGGGGCATGCAATCAGCCCCAGCATTTT.

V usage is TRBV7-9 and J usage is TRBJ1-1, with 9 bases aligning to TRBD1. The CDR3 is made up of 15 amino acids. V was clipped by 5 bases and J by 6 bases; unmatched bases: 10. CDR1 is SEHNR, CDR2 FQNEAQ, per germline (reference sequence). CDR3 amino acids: CASSPGTGPTSEAFF. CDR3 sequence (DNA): TGTGCCAGCAGCCCAGGGACAGGGCCTACATCTGAAGCTTTCTTT.

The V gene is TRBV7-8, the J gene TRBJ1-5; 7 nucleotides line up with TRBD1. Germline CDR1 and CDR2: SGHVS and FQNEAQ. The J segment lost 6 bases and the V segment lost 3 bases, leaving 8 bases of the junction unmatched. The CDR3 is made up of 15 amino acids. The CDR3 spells CASSLVRGLGQPQHF. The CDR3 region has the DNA TGTGCCAGCAGCTTGGTTAGGGGGCTCGGTCAGCCCCAGCATTTT.

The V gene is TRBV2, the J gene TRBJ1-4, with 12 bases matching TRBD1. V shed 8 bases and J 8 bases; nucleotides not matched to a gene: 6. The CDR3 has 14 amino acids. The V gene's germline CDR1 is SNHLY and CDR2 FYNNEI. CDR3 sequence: CASAPGQGAEKLFF. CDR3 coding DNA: TGTGCCAGCGCGCCGGGACAGGGGGCCGAAAAACTGTTTTTT.

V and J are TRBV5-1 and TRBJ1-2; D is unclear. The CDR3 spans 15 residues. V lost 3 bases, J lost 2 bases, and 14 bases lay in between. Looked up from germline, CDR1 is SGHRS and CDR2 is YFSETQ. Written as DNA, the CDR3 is TGCGCCAGCAGCTCGAGGACGGAACGAAACTATGGCTACACCTTC. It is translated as CASSSRTERNYGYTF.

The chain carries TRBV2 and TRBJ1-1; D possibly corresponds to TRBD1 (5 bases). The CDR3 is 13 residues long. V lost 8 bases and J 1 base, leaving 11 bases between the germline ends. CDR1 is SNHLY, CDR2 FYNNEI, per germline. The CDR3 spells CASEGQPNTEAFF. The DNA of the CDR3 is TGTGCCAGCGAAGGACAACCGAACACTGAAGCTTTCTTT.

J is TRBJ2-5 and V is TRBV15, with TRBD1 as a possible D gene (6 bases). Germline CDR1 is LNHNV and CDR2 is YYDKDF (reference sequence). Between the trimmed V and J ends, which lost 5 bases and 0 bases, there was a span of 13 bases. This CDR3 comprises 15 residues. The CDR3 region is CATSAEQGYQETQYF. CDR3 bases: TGTGCCACCAGCGCCGAACAGGGTTACCAAGAGACCCAGTACTTC.

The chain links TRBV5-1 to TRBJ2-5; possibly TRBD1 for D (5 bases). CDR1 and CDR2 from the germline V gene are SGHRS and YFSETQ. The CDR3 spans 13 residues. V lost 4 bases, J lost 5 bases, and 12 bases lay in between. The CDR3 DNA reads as TGCGCCAGCAGCCGGACAAATCGGGAGACCCAGTACTTC. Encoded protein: CASSRTNRETQYF.

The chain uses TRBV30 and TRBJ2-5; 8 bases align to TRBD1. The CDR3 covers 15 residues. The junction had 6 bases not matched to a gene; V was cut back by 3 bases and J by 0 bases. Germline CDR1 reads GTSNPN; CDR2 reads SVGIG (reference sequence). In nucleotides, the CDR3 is TGTGCCTGGAGAAAGACAGGGGTCTACCAAGAGACCCAGTACTTC. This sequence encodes CAWRKTGVYQETQYF. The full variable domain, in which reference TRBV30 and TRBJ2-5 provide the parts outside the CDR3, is SQTIHQWPATLVQPVGSPLSLECTVEGTSNPNLYWYRQAAGRGLQLLFYSVGIGQISSEVPQNLSASRPQDRQFILSSKKLLLSDSGFYLCAWRKTGVYQETQYFGPGTRLLVL.

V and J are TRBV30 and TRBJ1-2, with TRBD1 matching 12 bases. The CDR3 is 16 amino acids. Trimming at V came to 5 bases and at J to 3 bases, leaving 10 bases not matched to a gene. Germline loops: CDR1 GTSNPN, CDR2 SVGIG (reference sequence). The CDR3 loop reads CAWGGQGAISYYGYTF. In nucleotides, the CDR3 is TGTGCCTGGGGGGGACAGGGGGCCATCAGTTACTATGGCTACACCTTC.

This CDR3 reads CASSRPGLGLYNEQFF. The CDR3 region has the DNA TGTGCCAGCAGTCGGCCGGGACTAGGGTTGTACAATGAGCAGTTCTTC. The chain uses TRBV28 and TRBJ2-1; 8 nucleotides line up with TRBD2. The V and J ends lost 5 bases and 4 bases, in that order; junction bases with no gene match: 10. Looked up from germline, CDR1 is MDHEN and CDR2 is SYDVKM. The CDR3 length is 16 residues.

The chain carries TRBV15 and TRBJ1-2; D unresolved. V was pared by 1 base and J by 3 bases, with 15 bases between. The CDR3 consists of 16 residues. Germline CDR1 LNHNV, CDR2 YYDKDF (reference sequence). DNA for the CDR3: TGTGCCACCAGCAGAGGTGGACGGAAGGGAGACTATGGCTACACCTTC. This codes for CATSRGGRKGDYGYTF.

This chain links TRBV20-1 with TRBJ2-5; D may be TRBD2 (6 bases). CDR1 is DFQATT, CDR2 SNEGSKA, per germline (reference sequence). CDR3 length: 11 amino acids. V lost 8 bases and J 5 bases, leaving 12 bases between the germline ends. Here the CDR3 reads CSWRAGETQYF. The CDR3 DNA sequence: TGCAGTTGGAGGGCCGGGGAGACCCAGTACTTC.

The CDR3 DNA reads as TGTGCCAGCAGTGCATCCCGGGACCCCACCCAAGAGACCCAGTACTTC. Its translation: CASSASRDPTQETQYF. The V and J genes are TRBV6-1 and TRBJ2-5, with D tentatively TRBD1 or TRBD2 (5 bases each). CDR3 length: 16 amino acids. Germline CDR1 MNHNS, CDR2 SASEGT. Trimming removed 4 bases at V and 1 base at J, with 16 bases between.

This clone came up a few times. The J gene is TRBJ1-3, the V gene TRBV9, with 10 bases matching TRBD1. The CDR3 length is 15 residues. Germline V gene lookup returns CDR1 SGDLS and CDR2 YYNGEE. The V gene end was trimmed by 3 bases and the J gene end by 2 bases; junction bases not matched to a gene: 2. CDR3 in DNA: TGTGCCAGCAGCGACGGGACAGGGGCTGGAAACACCATATATTTT. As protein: CASSDGTGAGNTIYF.

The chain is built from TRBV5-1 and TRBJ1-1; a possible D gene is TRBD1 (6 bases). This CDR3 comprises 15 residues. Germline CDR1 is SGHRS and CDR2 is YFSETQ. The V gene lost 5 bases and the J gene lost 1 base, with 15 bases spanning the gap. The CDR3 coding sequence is TGCGCCAGCAGGAAGTCAGGGGCTGGGAACACTGAAGCTTTCTTT. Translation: CASRKSGAGNTEAFF.

The chain's CDR3 is CASSLLGRGSGTGELFF. The CDR3 DNA is TGTGCCAGCAGTTTATTGGGGAGGGGAAGTGGCACCGGGGAGCTGTTTTTT. The chain carries TRBV27 and TRBJ2-2; TRBD2 aligns across 7 bases. After removal of 1 base from V and 4 bases from J, the junction contained 9 bases not matched to a gene. The CDR3 runs 17 residues. Germline V gives CDR1 MNHEY, CDR2 SMNVEV (reference sequence).

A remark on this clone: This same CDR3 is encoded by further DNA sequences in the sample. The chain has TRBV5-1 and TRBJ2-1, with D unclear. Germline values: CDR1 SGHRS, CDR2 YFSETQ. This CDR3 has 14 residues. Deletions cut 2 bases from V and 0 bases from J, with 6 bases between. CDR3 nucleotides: TGCGCCAGCAGCTTAGTGAGCTCCTACAATGAGCAGTTCTTC. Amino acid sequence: CASSLVSSYNEQFF.

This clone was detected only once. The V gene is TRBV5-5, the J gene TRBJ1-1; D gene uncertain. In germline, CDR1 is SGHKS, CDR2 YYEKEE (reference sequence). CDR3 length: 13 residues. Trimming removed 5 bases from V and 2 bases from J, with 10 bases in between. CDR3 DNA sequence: TGTGCCAGCAGTGGTCATAGTAACACTGAAGCTTTCTTT. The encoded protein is CASSGHSNTEAFF.

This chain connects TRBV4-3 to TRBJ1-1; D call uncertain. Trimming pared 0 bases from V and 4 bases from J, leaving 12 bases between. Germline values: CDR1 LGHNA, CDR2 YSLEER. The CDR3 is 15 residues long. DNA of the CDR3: TGCGCCAGCAGCCAAGATGGCCGGCGAGGCACTGAAGCTTTCTTT. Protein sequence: CASSQDGRRGTEAFF.

CDR3 coding DNA: TGTGCCAGCAGTCCCCTGGGGCGGAGCCCGTCAACTAATGAAAAACTGTTTTTT. Its protein is CASSPLGRSPSTNEKLFF. V usage is TRBV28 and J usage is TRBJ1-4; D perhaps matches TRBD1 (5 bases). The CDR3 totals 18 residues. The germline V gene encodes CDR1 MDHEN and CDR2 SYDVKM. V was trimmed by 5 bases and J by 0 bases, leaving 19 bases between them. The entire variable domain, with the rest obtained from reference TRBV28 and TRBJ1-4, is as follows: DVKVTQSSRYLVKRTGEKVFLECVQDMDHENMFWYRQDPGLGLRLIYFSYDVKMKEKGDIPEGYSVSREKKERFSLILESASTNQTSMYLCASSPLGRSPSTNEKLFFGSGTQLSVL.

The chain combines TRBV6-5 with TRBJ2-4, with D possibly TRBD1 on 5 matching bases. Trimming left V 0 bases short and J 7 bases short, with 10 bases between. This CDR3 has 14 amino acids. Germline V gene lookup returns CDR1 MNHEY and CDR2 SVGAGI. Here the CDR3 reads CASSYSGVGNIQYF. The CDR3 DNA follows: TGTGCCAGCAGTTACTCAGGGGTTGGGAACATTCAGTACTTC.

The CDR3, as DNA: TGTGCCAGCAGTTCCCCGACAGTAAGCTCCTACAATGAGCAGTTCTTC. The encoded protein is CASSSPTVSSYNEQFF. The chain has TRBV28 and TRBJ2-1; tentative D call: TRBD1 (5 bases). V was cut by 4 bases and J by 0 bases, with 13 bases left in between. The CDR3 consists of 16 residues. Germline CDR1 reads MDHEN; CDR2 reads SYDVKM.

CDR3 nucleotides: TGTGCCAGCAGCCGGGGGGTGACCCAGTACTTC. It specifies CASSRGVTQYF. The chain has TRBV5-4 and TRBJ2-5; TRBD2 agrees at 7 bases. Germline CDR1 SGHNT, CDR2 YYREEE (reference sequence). With 4 bases clipped from V and 7 bases from J, the junction kept 1 base outside the gene matches. The CDR3 length is 11 residues.

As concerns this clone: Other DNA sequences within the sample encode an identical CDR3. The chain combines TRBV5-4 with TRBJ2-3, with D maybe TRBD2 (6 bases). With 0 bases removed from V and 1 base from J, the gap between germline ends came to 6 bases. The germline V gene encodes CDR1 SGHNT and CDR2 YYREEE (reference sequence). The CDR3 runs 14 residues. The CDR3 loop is CASSLAGGTDTQYF. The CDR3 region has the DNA TGTGCCAGCAGCTTGGCGGGGGGCACAGATACGCAGTATTTT.